This T cell receptor beta chain comes out of a study of T cells in Graves' hyperthyroidism and ophthalmopathy. Template material for amplifying TCR beta CDR3 regions consisted of RNA transcripts. The TCR CDR3 first-round RT-PCR relied on the HTBI primer set. A single record per CDR3 protein comes from TCRdb applying MiXCR to the multiplex PCR reads. The table records a few hundred thousand distinct CDR3 sequences, around 14% of them present only once. V lost 3 bases to trimming and J lost 2 bases; unmatched junction nucleotides: 6. Germline CDR1 reads SQVTM; CDR2 reads ANQGSEA. The CDR3 covers 16 residues. Clinicians diagnosed patients from clinical symptoms, serum thyroxine and TRAb, thyroid ultrasound and orbital computed tomography.

The sample comprised blood. The chain has TRBV29-1 and TRBJ2-6; 8 nucleotides match TRBD1. The source is a woman under 30 with Graves' hyperthyroidism. The DNA of the CDR3 is TGCAGCGTTGACCCAGGGGGACAGGCTGGGGCCAACGTCCTGACTTTC. This encodes CSVDPGGQAGANVLTF. Looking up the rest from reference TRBV29-1 and TRBJ2-6 gives the full variable domain: SAVISQKPSRDICQRGTSLTIQCQVDSQVTMMFWYRQQPGQSLTLIATANQGSEATYESGFVIDKFPISRPNLTFSTLTVSNMSPEDSSIYLCSVDPGGQAGANVLTFGAGSRLTVL.